This T cell receptor (beta chain) was documented in a study of beta chain features in type 1 diabetes. The table lists this clone with a few counts. Germline values: CDR1 SGHTA, CDR2 FQGNSA. CDR3 length: 15 amino acids. V was clipped by 3 bases and J by 2 bases; unmatched bases: 6. What was sequenced were expressed TCRB transcripts, since all of the isolated RNA had been reverse transcribed. Profiled with immunoSEQ multiplex PCR; TCRdb holds only in-frame clones, not every one. The repertoire consists of about 290,000 clones, with roughly 8% occurring once and the leading ten covering more than 0.8%. The sequence was obtained from a woman aged 18-29 years in good health. The sequenced sample was central memory CD4+ T cells from blood. This chain connects TRBV7-2 to TRBJ1-1; 7 positions match TRBD1. CDR3 coding DNA: TGTGCCAGCAGCTTGGGGGGACAGAGAAACACTGAAGCTTTCTTT. Its translation: CASSLGGQRNTEAFF.